The 8 T cell receptor beta chains below come from one sample, sequenced in a study of identical twins. TCRdb ran MiXCR on the 5' RACE reads and lists one entry per CDR3 protein. The table lists fewer than 900,000 distinct CDR3 sequences, less than 25% of them singletons, with 4.3% in the top ten. A further study also used this sample, focusing on T cells expressing NK-cell markers.

Source material: PBMCs. The origin of the receptors is a woman aged 18-29 years in good health.

This clonotype was seen a handful of times. The J gene is TRBJ2-1, the V gene TRBV6-5; either TRBD1 or TRBD2 may fit D (6 bases each). The germline V gene encodes CDR1 MNHEY and CDR2 SVGAGI. V was pared by 3 bases and J by 8 bases, with 17 bases between. CDR3 length: 15 residues. CDR3 protein: CASSYTGGLIYEQFF. The CDR3 DNA sequence: TGTGCCAGCAGTTATACCGGGGGCCTAATCTATGAGCAGTTCTTC.

V usage is TRBV30 and J usage is TRBJ2-7, with 10 bases aligning to TRBD1. The CDR3 consists of 16 residues. Trimming took 2 bases from V and 5 from J; bases not matched to a gene: 12. The V gene's germline CDR1 is GTSNPN and CDR2 SVGIG (reference sequence). CDR3 loop: CAWSLRKGQGTHEQYF. The CDR3 DNA sequence: TGTGCCTGGAGTCTAAGGAAGGGACAGGGGACCCACGAGCAGTACTTC.

J is TRBJ2-5 and V is TRBV25-1, with TRBD2 matching over 7 bases. The CDR3 runs 13 residues. With V trimmed by 5 bases and J by 5 bases, 5 bases remained unmatched. Germline V gives CDR1 MGHDK, CDR2 SYGVNS. CDR3 sequence reads: CASSRGGLETQYF. The DNA for the CDR3 is TGTGCCAGCAGTCGCGGGGGTCTCGAGACCCAGTACTTC.

There are a few counts of this clonotype. This chain connects TRBV29-1 to TRBJ2-1; D gene ambiguous. The germline V gene has CDR1 SQVTM and CDR2 ANQGSEA. The V end lost 4 bases, the J end lost 4 bases, and 11 bases lay between the germline ends. The CDR3 length is 13 residues. The CDR3 DNA reads TGCAGCGTTGGTCAGGCCGGTTACAATGAGCAGTTCTTC. It codes for CSVGQAGYNEQFF.

This clonotype was found a few times. This chain joins TRBV20-1 and TRBJ2-5; D remains ambiguous. V gave up 2 bases and J gave up 1 base, with 8 bases separating them. Germline V lookup: CDR1 DFQATT, CDR2 SNEGSKA (reference sequence). The CDR3 is 13 amino acids. CDR3 DNA: TGCAGTGCTAGATCCACAGTCCAAGAGACCCAGTACTTC. This sequence encodes CSARSTVQETQYF.

This clonotype was detected a few times. This chain uses TRBV5-6 with TRBJ2-5; 7 bases agree with TRBD2. V shed 1 base, J shed 5 bases, and the junction held 5 bases outside the gene matches. This CDR3 has 14 residues. In germline, CDR1 is SGHDT, CDR2 YYEEEE. The CDR3 protein is CASSLTQGGETQYF. The CDR3 DNA reads as TGTGCCAGCAGCTTGACCCAGGGAGGGGAGACCCAGTACTTC.

This clonotype was picked up many times. The chain is built from TRBV20-1 and TRBJ2-1; TRBD2 matches at 14 bases. Germline V CDR1 and CDR2: DFQATT, SNEGSKA (reference sequence). The CDR3 sequence is 17 residues long. V lost 1 base, J lost 0 bases, and 2 bases stayed unmatched. The CDR3 spells CSARGGTSGSSYNEQFF. In DNA form, the CDR3 reads TGCAGTGCTAGAGGGGGGACTAGCGGGAGCTCCTACAATGAGCAGTTCTTC.

This clonotype has a handful of counts. The V call is TRBV7-9, the J call TRBJ1-1; 12 bases line up with TRBD1. V trimming: 6 bases; J trimming: 6 bases; junction bases outside the gene matches: 14. The CDR3 runs to 17 residues. Germline CDR1 is SEHNR and CDR2 is FQNEAQ (reference sequence). The CDR3 spells CASSSGQGAVSGAEAFF. The CDR3 DNA reads TGTGCCAGCAGTTCGGGACAGGGGGCGGTATCAGGGGCTGAAGCTTTCTTT.